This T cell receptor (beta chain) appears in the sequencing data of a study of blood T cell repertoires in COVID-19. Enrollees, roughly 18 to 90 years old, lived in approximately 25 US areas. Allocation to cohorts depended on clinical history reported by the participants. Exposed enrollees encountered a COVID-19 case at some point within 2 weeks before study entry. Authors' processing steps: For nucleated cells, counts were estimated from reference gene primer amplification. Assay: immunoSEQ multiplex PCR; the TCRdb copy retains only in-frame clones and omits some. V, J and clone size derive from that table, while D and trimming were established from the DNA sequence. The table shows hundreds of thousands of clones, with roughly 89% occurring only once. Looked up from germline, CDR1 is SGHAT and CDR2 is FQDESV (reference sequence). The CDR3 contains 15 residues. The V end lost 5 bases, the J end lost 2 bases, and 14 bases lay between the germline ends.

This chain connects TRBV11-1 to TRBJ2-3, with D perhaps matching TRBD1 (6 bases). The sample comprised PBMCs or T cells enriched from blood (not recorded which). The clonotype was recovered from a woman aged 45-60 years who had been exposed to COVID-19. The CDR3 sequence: CASSQADRNTDTQYF. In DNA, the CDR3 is TGTGCCAGCAGCCAGGCGGACAGAAACACAGATACGCAGTATTTT.